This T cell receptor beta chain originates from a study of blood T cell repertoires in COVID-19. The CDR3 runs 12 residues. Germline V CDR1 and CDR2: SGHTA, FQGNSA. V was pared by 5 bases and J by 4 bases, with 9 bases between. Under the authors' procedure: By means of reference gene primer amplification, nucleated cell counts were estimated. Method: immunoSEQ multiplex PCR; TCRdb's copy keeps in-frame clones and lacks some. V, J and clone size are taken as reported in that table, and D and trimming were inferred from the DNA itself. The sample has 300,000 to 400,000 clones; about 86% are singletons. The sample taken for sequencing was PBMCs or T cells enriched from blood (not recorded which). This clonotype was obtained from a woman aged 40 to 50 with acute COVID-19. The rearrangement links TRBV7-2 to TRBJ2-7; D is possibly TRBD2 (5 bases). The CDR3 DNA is TGTGCCAGCAGCAGCGGACTTTACGAGCAGTACTTC. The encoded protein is CASSSGLYEQYF.